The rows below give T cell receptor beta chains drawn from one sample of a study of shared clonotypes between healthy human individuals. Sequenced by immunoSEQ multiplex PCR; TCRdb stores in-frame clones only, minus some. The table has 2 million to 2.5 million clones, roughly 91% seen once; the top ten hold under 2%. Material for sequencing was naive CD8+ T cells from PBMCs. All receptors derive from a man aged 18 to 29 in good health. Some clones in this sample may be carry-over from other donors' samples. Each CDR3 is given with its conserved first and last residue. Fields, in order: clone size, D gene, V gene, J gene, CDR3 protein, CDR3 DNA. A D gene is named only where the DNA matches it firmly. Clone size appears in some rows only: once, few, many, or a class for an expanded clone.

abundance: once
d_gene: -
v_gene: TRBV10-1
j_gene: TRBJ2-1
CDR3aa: CASPIQGVSINEQFF
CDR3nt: TGCGCCAGCCCTATACAGGGCGTCTCGATCAATGAGCAGTTCTTC

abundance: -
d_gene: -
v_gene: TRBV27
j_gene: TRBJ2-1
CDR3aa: CASSLSTYNEQFF
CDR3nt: TGTGCCAGCAGTTTATCGACTTACAATGAGCAGTTCTTC

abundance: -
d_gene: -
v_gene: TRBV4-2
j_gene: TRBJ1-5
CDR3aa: CASSQGGASNQPQHF
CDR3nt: TGTGCCAGCAGCCAAGGCGGGGCTAGCAATCAGCCCCAGCATTTT

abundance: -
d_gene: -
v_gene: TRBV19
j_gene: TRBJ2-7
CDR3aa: CASSIWDKAYEQYF
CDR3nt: TGTGCCAGTAGTATTTGGGACAAAGCCTACGAGCAGTACTTC

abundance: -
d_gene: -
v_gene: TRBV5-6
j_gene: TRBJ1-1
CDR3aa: CASSLGGNEAFF
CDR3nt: TGTGCCAGCAGCTTGGGTGGCAATGAAGCTTTCTTT

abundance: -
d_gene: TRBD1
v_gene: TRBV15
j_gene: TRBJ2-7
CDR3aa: CATSHGQGPYEQYF
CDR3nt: TGTGCCACCAGCCATGGACAGGGGCCCTACGAGCAGTACTTC

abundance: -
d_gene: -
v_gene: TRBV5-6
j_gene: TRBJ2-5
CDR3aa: CASSWDRDNQETQYF
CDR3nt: TGTGCCAGCAGCTGGGACCGGGACAACCAAGAGACCCAGTACTTC

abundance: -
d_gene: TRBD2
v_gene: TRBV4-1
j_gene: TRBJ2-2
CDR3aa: CASSPLGLAAGELFF
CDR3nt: TGCGCCAGCAGCCCTTTAGGACTAGCAGCCGGGGAGCTGTTTTTT

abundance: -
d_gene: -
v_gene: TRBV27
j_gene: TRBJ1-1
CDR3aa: CASSLLGSANQAFF
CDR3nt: TGTGCCAGCAGTTTATTAGGCAGCGCTAACCAAGCTTTCTTT

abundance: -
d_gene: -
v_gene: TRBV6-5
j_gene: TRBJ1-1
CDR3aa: CASSYSSTGEAFF
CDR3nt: TGTGCCAGCAGTTACTCTTCGACAGGTGAAGCTTTCTTT

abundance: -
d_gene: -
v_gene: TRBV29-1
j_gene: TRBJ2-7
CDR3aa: CSVGEHGAYEQYF
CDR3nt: TGCAGCGTTGGGGAGCACGGAGCCTACGAGCAGTACTTC